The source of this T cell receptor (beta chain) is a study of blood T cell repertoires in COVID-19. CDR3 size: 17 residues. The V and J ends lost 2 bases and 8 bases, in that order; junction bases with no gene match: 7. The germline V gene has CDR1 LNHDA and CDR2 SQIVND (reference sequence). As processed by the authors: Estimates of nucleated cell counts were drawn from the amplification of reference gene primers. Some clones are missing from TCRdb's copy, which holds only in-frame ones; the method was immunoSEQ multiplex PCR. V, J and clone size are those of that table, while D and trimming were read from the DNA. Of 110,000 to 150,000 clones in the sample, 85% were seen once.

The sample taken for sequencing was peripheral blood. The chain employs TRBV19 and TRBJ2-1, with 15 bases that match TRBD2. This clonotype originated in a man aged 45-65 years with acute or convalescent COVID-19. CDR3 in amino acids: CASSILAGLAGGDEQFF. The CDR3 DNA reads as TGTGCCAGTAGTATATTGGCGGGACTAGCGGGAGGAGATGAGCAGTTCTTC.